These T cell receptor beta chains were read from a single sample in a study of regulatory T cells in long-lasting Graves disease. Each CDR3 protein is one row after TCRdb ran MiXCR on the multiplex PCR reads. The sample carries a few hundred thousand distinct CDR3 sequences, 10% to 15% recorded once. This same sample was also taken into another study, of T cells in Graves' hyperthyroidism and ophthalmopathy.

This specimen consisted of peripheral blood mononuclear cells (PBMCs), obtained at new diagnosis, from a patient treated with antithyroid drugs. The receptors come from a young woman with Graves disease. Each CDR3 is given with its conserved first and last residue. The D gene is left open where the match is weak. Rows may omit the clone size; those that give it use once, few, many or a size class.

d_call: NA
j_call: TRBJ2-1
cdr3_length: 17
clone_size: many
v_call: TRBV5-6
cdr3_aa: CASSFGTLAPLYNEQFF
cdr3_nt: TGTGCCAGCAGCTTCGGGACACTAGCTCCTCTTTACAATGAGCAGTTCTTC

d_call: TRBD2
j_call: TRBJ2-7
cdr3_length: 16
clone_size: many
v_call: TRBV6-1
cdr3_aa: CASSPTSGRAFSEQYF
cdr3_nt: TGTGCCAGCAGTCCGACTAGCGGGAGGGCCTTCTCCGAGCAGTACTTC

d_call: NA
j_call: TRBJ1-6
cdr3_length: 18
clone_size: many
v_call: TRBV6-1
cdr3_aa: CASTRNHPSSAYNSPLHF
cdr3_nt: TGTGCCAGCACGAGAAACCATCCAAGCTCGGCCTATAATTCACCCCTCCACTTT

d_call: NA
j_call: TRBJ1-5
cdr3_length: 14
clone_size: NA
v_call: TRBV5-1
cdr3_aa: CASSPGTYNQPQHF
cdr3_nt: TGCGCCAGCAGCCCCGGGACTTACAATCAGCCCCAGCATTTT

d_call: NA
j_call: TRBJ1-4
cdr3_length: 11
clone_size: NA
v_call: TRBV29-1
cdr3_aa: CSVTRGEKLFF
cdr3_nt: TGCAGCGTTACTAGAGGGGAAAAACTGTTTTTT

d_call: NA
j_call: TRBJ2-7
cdr3_length: 13
clone_size: NA
v_call: TRBV14
cdr3_aa: CASSQDPGDEQYF
cdr3_nt: TGTGCCAGCAGCCAAGATCCGGGGGACGAGCAGTACTTC

d_call: NA
j_call: TRBJ2-1
cdr3_length: 18
clone_size: many
v_call: TRBV11-2
cdr3_aa: CASSLDLGRGAMNNEQFF
cdr3_nt: TGTGCCAGCAGCTTAGATCTGGGAAGGGGCGCGATGAACAATGAGCAGTTCTTC

d_call: NA
j_call: TRBJ2-3
cdr3_length: 13
clone_size: many
v_call: TRBV11-2
cdr3_aa: CASRESSTDTQYF
cdr3_nt: TGTGCCAGCCGGGAGTCTAGCACAGATACGCAGTATTTT

d_call: NA
j_call: TRBJ2-3
cdr3_length: 14
clone_size: many
v_call: TRBV18
cdr3_aa: CASSPNAATDTQYF
cdr3_nt: TGTGCCAGCTCACCGAATGCGGCCACAGATACGCAGTATTTT

d_call: TRBD2
j_call: TRBJ2-1
cdr3_length: 16
clone_size: many
v_call: TRBV6-2/TRBV6-3
cdr3_aa: CASSMERTSGSNEQFF
cdr3_nt: TGTGCCAGCAGTATGGAGAGGACTAGCGGGAGTAATGAGCAGTTCTTC

d_call: TRBD2
j_call: TRBJ2-3
cdr3_length: 15
clone_size: many
v_call: TRBV15
cdr3_aa: CATSRVAGGPDTQYF
cdr3_nt: TGTGCCACCAGCAGAGTTGCGGGAGGGCCCGATACGCAGTATTTT

d_call: TRBD2
j_call: TRBJ2-1
cdr3_length: 15
clone_size: many
v_call: TRBV6-1
cdr3_aa: CASRPTSVAYNEQFF
cdr3_nt: TGTGCCAGCAGGCCTACTAGCGTGGCCTACAATGAGCAGTTCTTC

d_call: NA
j_call: TRBJ2-5
cdr3_length: 14
clone_size: many
v_call: TRBV15
cdr3_aa: CATSRDLGGETQYF
cdr3_nt: TGTGCCACCAGCAGAGATCTTGGGGGGGAGACCCAGTACTTC

d_call: TRBD2
j_call: TRBJ2-1
cdr3_length: 18
clone_size: many
v_call: TRBV24-1
cdr3_aa: CATSDPSGTSGRVYEQFF
cdr3_nt: TGTGCCACCAGTGATCCCTCCGGGACTAGCGGGAGAGTCTATGAGCAGTTCTTC

d_call: NA
j_call: TRBJ2-1
cdr3_length: 14
clone_size: few
v_call: TRBV20-1
cdr3_aa: CSALPGDRYNEQFF
cdr3_nt: TGCAGTGCTCTCCCCGGTGACAGGTACAATGAGCAGTTCTTC

d_call: NA
j_call: TRBJ1-4
cdr3_length: 16
clone_size: NA
v_call: TRBV7-2
cdr3_aa: CASSLERAVRTEKLFF
cdr3_nt: TGTGCCAGCAGCTTAGAGCGGGCAGTGAGGACTGAAAAACTGTTTTTT

d_call: NA
j_call: TRBJ1-5
cdr3_length: 12
clone_size: few
v_call: TRBV28
cdr3_aa: CASIGRDQPQHF
cdr3_nt: TGTGCCAGCATCGGACGGGATCAGCCCCAGCATTTT

d_call: TRBD1
j_call: TRBJ1-1
cdr3_length: 15
clone_size: many
v_call: TRBV6-2/TRBV6-3
cdr3_aa: CASSYSGQGNTEAFF
cdr3_nt: TGTGCCAGCAGTTACTCCGGACAGGGTAACACTGAAGCTTTCTTT

d_call: NA
j_call: TRBJ2-3
cdr3_length: 14
clone_size: many
v_call: TRBV18
cdr3_aa: CASSPFGVTDTQYF
cdr3_nt: TGTGCCAGCTCACCCTTCGGGGTCACAGATACGCAGTATTTT

d_call: NA
j_call: TRBJ1-1
cdr3_length: 15
clone_size: many
v_call: TRBV7-9
cdr3_aa: CASSRRGAMNTEAFF
cdr3_nt: TGTGCCAGCAGCCGCCGGGGGGCCATGAACACTGAAGCTTTCTTT

d_call: TRBD2
j_call: TRBJ2-2
cdr3_length: 19
clone_size: NA
v_call: TRBV5-1
cdr3_aa: CASSLEGRAGAANTGELFF
cdr3_nt: TGCGCCAGCAGCTTGGAGGGAAGGGCGGGAGCGGCGAACACCGGGGAGCTGTTTTTT

d_call: NA
j_call: TRBJ1-5
cdr3_length: 17
clone_size: NA
v_call: TRBV30
cdr3_aa: CAWSRQGGSSSNQPQHF
cdr3_nt: TGTGCCTGGAGTCGTCAGGGTGGCTCCTCTAGCAATCAGCCCCAGCATTTT

d_call: TRBD2
j_call: TRBJ2-1
cdr3_length: 15
clone_size: few
v_call: TRBV19
cdr3_aa: CASKREPLAYNEQFF
cdr3_nt: TGTGCCAGCAAGCGGGAGCCCCTCGCCTACAATGAGCAGTTCTTC

d_call: NA
j_call: TRBJ2-2
cdr3_length: 20
clone_size: NA
v_call: TRBV7-9
cdr3_aa: CSSSFRLVLLGQTNTGELFF
cdr3_nt: TGTTCCAGCAGCTTTCGGTTGGTTCTACTCGGGCAGACGAACACCGGGGAGCTGTTTTTT

d_call: TRBD1
j_call: TRBJ1-1
cdr3_length: 14
clone_size: many
v_call: TRBV2
cdr3_aa: CASRGGQVNTEAFF
cdr3_nt: TGTGCCAGCAGGGGGGGACAGGTGAACACTGAAGCTTTCTTT

d_call: NA
j_call: TRBJ1-1
cdr3_length: 9
clone_size: many
v_call: TRBV19
cdr3_aa: CASGAVAFF
cdr3_nt: TGTGCCAGTGGGGCCGTCGCTTTCTTT

d_call: TRBD1
j_call: TRBJ1-2
cdr3_length: 13
clone_size: few
v_call: TRBV9
cdr3_aa: CASSGQGAEGYTF
cdr3_nt: TGTGCCAGCAGCGGACAGGGGGCGGAGGGCTACACCTTC

d_call: NA
j_call: TRBJ1-2
cdr3_length: 11
clone_size: many
v_call: TRBV20-1
cdr3_aa: CSVRQSYGYTF
cdr3_nt: TGCAGTGTTCGACAGTCATATGGCTACACCTTC

d_call: TRBD1
j_call: TRBJ1-5
cdr3_length: 14
clone_size: many
v_call: TRBV20-1
cdr3_aa: CSARIGQGGQPQHF
cdr3_nt: TGCAGTGCCAGGATCGGACAGGGTGGACAGCCCCAGCATTTT

d_call: NA
j_call: TRBJ2-7
cdr3_length: 13
clone_size: NA
v_call: TRBV5-1
cdr3_aa: CASRKPPSYEQYF
cdr3_nt: TGCGCCAGCAGAAAACCCCCCTCCTACGAGCAGTACTTC

d_call: TRBD1
j_call: TRBJ1-5
cdr3_length: 14
clone_size: few
v_call: TRBV11-2
cdr3_aa: CASSPRGGDQPQHF
cdr3_nt: TGTGCCAGCAGCCCCAGGGGGGGGGATCAGCCCCAGCATTTT

d_call: NA
j_call: TRBJ1-1
cdr3_length: 15
clone_size: many
v_call: TRBV12-3/TRBV12-4
cdr3_aa: CASSSPHPGRTEAFF
cdr3_nt: TGTGCCAGCAGTTCACCTCATCCGGGCCGCACTGAAGCTTTCTTT

d_call: NA
j_call: TRBJ2-7
cdr3_length: 14
clone_size: few
v_call: TRBV12-3/TRBV12-4
cdr3_aa: CASSFSSFAYEQYF
cdr3_nt: TGTGCCAGCAGTTTCTCGAGCTTTGCCTACGAGCAGTACTTC

d_call: NA
j_call: TRBJ2-5
cdr3_length: 13
clone_size: many
v_call: TRBV24-1
cdr3_aa: CATSDPYQETQYF
cdr3_nt: TGTGCCACCAGCGATCCGTACCAAGAGACCCAGTACTTC

d_call: NA
j_call: TRBJ2-1
cdr3_length: 14
clone_size: few
v_call: TRBV28
cdr3_aa: CASSLSGLVSEQLF
cdr3_nt: TGTGCCAGCAGTTTATCAGGGTTGGTTAGTGAGCAGCTCTTC

d_call: NA
j_call: TRBJ2-7
cdr3_length: 16
clone_size: few
v_call: TRBV20-1
cdr3_aa: CSATQAGKTISYEQYF
cdr3_nt: TGCAGTGCTACCCAAGCGGGCAAAACCATCTCCTACGAGCAGTACTTC

d_call: NA
j_call: TRBJ2-1
cdr3_length: 14
clone_size: many
v_call: TRBV27
cdr3_aa: CASSFRERYNEQFF
cdr3_nt: TGTGCCAGCAGTTTCCGGGAGAGGTACAATGAGCAGTTCTTC

d_call: NA
j_call: TRBJ2-7
cdr3_length: 11
clone_size: many
v_call: TRBV28
cdr3_aa: CASSLRYEQYF
cdr3_nt: TGTGCCAGCAGTCTTCGATACGAGCAGTACTTC

d_call: TRBD1
j_call: TRBJ2-1
cdr3_length: 14
clone_size: NA
v_call: TRBV6-1
cdr3_aa: CASRDWTGSNEQFF
cdr3_nt: TGTGCCAGCAGAGACTGGACAGGAAGCAATGAGCAGTTCTTC

d_call: NA
j_call: TRBJ2-7
cdr3_length: 12
clone_size: many
v_call: TRBV28
cdr3_aa: CASSLTPYEQYF
cdr3_nt: TGTGCCAGCAGTTTAACACCCTACGAGCAGTACTTC

d_call: NA
j_call: TRBJ1-1
cdr3_length: 14
clone_size: many
v_call: TRBV6-6
cdr3_aa: CASSYSPGRTEAFF
cdr3_nt: TGTGCCAGCAGTTACTCGCCAGGGCGCACTGAAGCTTTCTTT

d_call: NA
j_call: TRBJ1-2
cdr3_length: 16
clone_size: few
v_call: TRBV6-2/TRBV6-3
cdr3_aa: CASSYSIAGSNYGYTF
cdr3_nt: TGTGCCAGCAGTTACTCGATTGCAGGGTCTAACTATGGCTACACCTTC

d_call: NA
j_call: TRBJ2-4
cdr3_length: 14
clone_size: many
v_call: TRBV20-1
cdr3_aa: CSATVPGHENIQYF
cdr3_nt: TGCAGTGCCACCGTACCGGGACATGAAAACATTCAGTACTTC

d_call: TRBD1
j_call: TRBJ1-2
cdr3_length: 15
clone_size: many
v_call: TRBV27
cdr3_aa: CASSLQRQGASGYTF
cdr3_nt: TGTGCCAGCAGTTTACAGCGACAGGGGGCCTCTGGCTACACCTTC

d_call: TRBD2
j_call: TRBJ2-1
cdr3_length: 15
clone_size: many
v_call: TRBV28
cdr3_aa: CASSSTGLADNEQFF
cdr3_nt: TGTGCCAGCAGTTCCACGGGACTAGCGGACAATGAGCAGTTCTTC

d_call: TRBD1
j_call: TRBJ2-2
cdr3_length: 14
clone_size: many
v_call: TRBV6-2/TRBV6-3
cdr3_aa: CASGDSALTGELFF
cdr3_nt: TGTGCCAGCGGGGACAGCGCCCTAACCGGGGAGCTGTTTTTT

d_call: NA
j_call: TRBJ2-7
cdr3_length: 14
clone_size: few
v_call: TRBV6-2/TRBV6-3
cdr3_aa: CASSYRGPLGEQYF
cdr3_nt: TGTGCCAGCAGTTATAGAGGGCCCCTTGGTGAGCAGTACTTC

d_call: NA
j_call: TRBJ2-7
cdr3_length: 13
clone_size: NA
v_call: TRBV7-9
cdr3_aa: CASSLNSVDEQYF
cdr3_nt: TGTGCCAGCAGCCTCAACAGCGTGGACGAGCAGTACTTC

d_call: NA
j_call: TRBJ2-2
cdr3_length: 14
clone_size: once
v_call: TRBV15
cdr3_aa: CATSRDIEAGELFF
cdr3_nt: TGTGCCACCAGCAGAGATATTGAGGCCGGGGAGCTGTTTTTT

d_call: NA
j_call: TRBJ2-4
cdr3_length: 16
clone_size: many
v_call: TRBV28
cdr3_aa: CASSLISQGTKNIQYF
cdr3_nt: TGTGCCAGCAGTTTAATATCGCAGGGAACCAAAAACATTCAGTACTTC

d_call: NA
j_call: TRBJ2-1
cdr3_length: 15
clone_size: many
v_call: TRBV7-9
cdr3_aa: CASSLAPPSNNEQFF
cdr3_nt: TGTGCCAGCAGCTTAGCACCCCCTTCCAACAATGAGCAGTTCTTC

d_call: NA
j_call: TRBJ1-6
cdr3_length: 14
clone_size: NA
v_call: TRBV7-9
cdr3_aa: CASSATGYNSPLHF
cdr3_nt: TGTGCCAGCAGCGCCACGGGTTATAATTCACCCCTCCACTTT